These T cell receptor beta chains were read from a single sample in a study of identical twins. TCRdb processed the 5' RACE reads anew with MiXCR; each CDR3 protein has one entry. The table lists some 790,000 distinct CDR3 sequences, roughly 20% of them singletons, with 13% in the top ten. The sample also formed part of further work on T cells expressing NK-cell markers.

Sequenced input: PBMCs. Receptors originate from a young woman in good health. Each CDR3 is given with its conserved first and last residue. The order of the fields is V gene, clone size, D gene, J gene, CDR3 protein, CDR3 DNA. A D gene is named only where the DNA matches it firmly. Not every row has a clone size; where given, it reads once, few, many or a size class.

>TRBV9|NA|NA|TRBJ2-1
CASSVENWPQEQFF
TGTGCCAGCAGCGTAGAAAACTGGCCCCAGGAGCAGTTCTTC
>TRBV6-5|NA|NA|TRBJ2-4
CASSYSFHRELAKNIQYF
TGTGCCAGCAGTTACTCTTTCCACAGGGAGTTGGCCAAAAACATTCAGTACTTC
>TRBV7-9|NA|TRBD1|TRBJ2-7
CASSSPRDSSYEQYF
TGTGCCAGCAGCTCCCCCAGGGACAGCTCCTACGAGCAGTACTTC
>TRBV24-1|NA|NA|TRBJ2-2
CATEGGLAANTGELFF
TGTGCCACGGAAGGGGGGCTAGCGGCGAACACCGGGGAGCTGTTTTTT
>TRBV11-2|NA|TRBD1|TRBJ1-3
CASSLRAGQGFSGNTIYF
TGTGCCAGCAGCTTAAGGGCGGGACAGGGATTCTCTGGAAACACCATATATTTT
>TRBV29-1|few|NA|TRBJ1-2
CSVELSTAGYGYTF
TGCAGCGTTGAATTATCGACAGCTGGCTATGGCTACACCTTC
>TRBV10-2|few|TRBD1|TRBJ2-2
CASSPDRGHGGELFF
TGCGCCAGCAGTCCGGACAGGGGGCATGGCGGGGAGCTGTTTTTT
>TRBV12-3/TRBV12-4|once|TRBD2|TRBJ2-2
CTSSSNLGIGGGATGELFF
TGTACCAGCAGTTCCAACCTCGGAATCGGCGGGGGTGCCACCGGGGAGCTGTTTTTT
>TRBV5-1|NA|NA|TRBJ2-3
CASYALLGNTQYF
TGCGCCAGCTACGCCCTTTTGGGGAATACGCAGTATTTT
>TRBV10-3|NA|TRBD2|TRBJ2-2
CAIKGGANTGELFF
TGTGCCATCAAGGGAGGGGCGAACACCGGGGAGCTGTTTTTT
>TRBV6-2/TRBV6-3|NA|NA|TRBJ2-1
CASRGVIIGDEQFF
TGTGCCAGCAGAGGGGTAATCATAGGCGATGAGCAGTTCTTC
>TRBV5-6|NA|TRBD1|TRBJ1-5
CASSFSRTGGHPQHF
TGTGCCAGCAGCTTCTCAAGGACAGGGGGTCATCCCCAGCATTTT
>TRBV6-5|NA|NA|TRBJ2-7
CASSYEREQYF
TGTGCCAGCAGTTACGAGCGGGAGCAGTACTTC
>TRBV12-3/TRBV12-4|NA|TRBD1|TRBJ2-7
CASSSGGSLDEQYF
TGTGCCAGCAGCTCAGGGGGCTCTTTGGACGAGCAGTACTTC
>TRBV12-3/TRBV12-4|few|NA|TRBJ2-5
CASSLGGEPYF
TGTGCCAGCAGTTTAGGAGGGGAACCATACTTC
>TRBV18|NA|NA|TRBJ2-7
CASSPSAGLYEQYF
TGTGCCAGCTCACCGAGCGCGGGACTTTACGAGCAGTACTTC
>TRBV5-1|NA|NA|TRBJ2-5
CASRGGPGETQYF
TGCGCCAGCAGAGGGGGGCCGGGTGAGACCCAGTACTTC
>TRBV11-2|NA|NA|TRBJ2-7
CASSPLRGRENEQYF
TGTGCCAGCAGCCCCCTAAGAGGGAGAGAGAACGAGCAGTACTTC